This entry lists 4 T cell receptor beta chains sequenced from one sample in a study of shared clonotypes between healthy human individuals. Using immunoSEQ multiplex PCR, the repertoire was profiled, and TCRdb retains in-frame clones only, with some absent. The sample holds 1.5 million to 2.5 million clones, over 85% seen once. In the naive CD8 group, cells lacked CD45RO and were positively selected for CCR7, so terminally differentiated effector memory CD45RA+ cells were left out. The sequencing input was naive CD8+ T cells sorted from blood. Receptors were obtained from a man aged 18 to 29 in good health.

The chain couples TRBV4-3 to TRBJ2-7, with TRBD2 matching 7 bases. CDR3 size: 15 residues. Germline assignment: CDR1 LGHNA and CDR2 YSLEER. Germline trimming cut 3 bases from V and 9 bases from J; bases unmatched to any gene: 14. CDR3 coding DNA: TGCGCCAGCAGCCAGGGTACTAGCGTGCCTTATATGCAGTACTTC. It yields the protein CASSQGTSVPYMQYF.

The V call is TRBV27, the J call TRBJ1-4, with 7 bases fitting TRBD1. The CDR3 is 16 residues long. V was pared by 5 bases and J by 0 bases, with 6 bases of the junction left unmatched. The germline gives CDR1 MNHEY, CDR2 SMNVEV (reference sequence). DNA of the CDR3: TGTGCCAGCAGTCCCGGGACAGTTGCAACTAATGAAAAACTGTTTTTT. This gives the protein CASSPGTVATNEKLFF.

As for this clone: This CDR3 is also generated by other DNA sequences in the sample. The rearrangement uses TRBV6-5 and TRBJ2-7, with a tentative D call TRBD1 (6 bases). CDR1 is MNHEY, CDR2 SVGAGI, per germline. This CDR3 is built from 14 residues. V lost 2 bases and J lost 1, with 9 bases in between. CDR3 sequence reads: CASSYNRESYEQYF. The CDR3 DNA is TGTGCCAGCAGTTACAACAGGGAGTCCTACGAGCAGTACTTC.

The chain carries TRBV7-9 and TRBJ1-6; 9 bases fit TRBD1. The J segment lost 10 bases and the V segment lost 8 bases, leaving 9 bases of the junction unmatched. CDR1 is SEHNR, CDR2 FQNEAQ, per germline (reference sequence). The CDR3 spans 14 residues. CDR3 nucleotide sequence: TGTGCCAGCTTAACGGGACAGGGTCAATCACCCCTCCACTTT. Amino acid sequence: CASLTGQGQSPLHF.